One TCR beta chain is described in this entry. These data are taken from a study of control samples from healthy donors and cancer patients. This CDR3 contains 15 residues. CDR1 SGDLS and CDR2 YYNGEE come from the germline V gene. With 0 bases removed from V and 3 bases from J, the gap between germline ends came to 11 bases. Measured with immunoSEQ multiplex PCR; TCRdb has only the in-frame clones, and not every one. Of some 410,000 clones listed, roughly 90% are singletons. The specimen sequenced was PBMCs. The sequence derives from a man aged 40-50 years with head and neck cancer. V usage is TRBV9 and J usage is TRBJ2-3, with unresolved D. The CDR3 DNA reads as TGTGCCAGCAGCGTAGATCCATCAGCTACAGATACGCAGTATTTT. It codes for CASSVDPSATDTQYF.